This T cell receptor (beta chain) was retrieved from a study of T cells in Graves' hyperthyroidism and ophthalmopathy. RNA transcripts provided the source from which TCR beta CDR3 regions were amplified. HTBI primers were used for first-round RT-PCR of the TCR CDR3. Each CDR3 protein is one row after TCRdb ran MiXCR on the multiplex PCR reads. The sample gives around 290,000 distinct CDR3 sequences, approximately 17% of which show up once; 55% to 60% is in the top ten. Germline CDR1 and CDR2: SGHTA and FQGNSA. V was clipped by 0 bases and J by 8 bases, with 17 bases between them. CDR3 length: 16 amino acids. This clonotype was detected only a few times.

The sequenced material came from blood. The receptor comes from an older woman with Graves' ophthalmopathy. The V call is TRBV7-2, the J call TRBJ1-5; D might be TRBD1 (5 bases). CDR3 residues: CASSLAGAGLREPQHF. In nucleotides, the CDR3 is TGTGCCAGCAGCTTAGCCGGAGCAGGGCTTAGGGAGCCCCAGCATTTT.